The sequence of this TCR beta chain was determined in a study of response to subunit inactivated influenza vaccine. The study's findings and limits: Authors proposed each seasonal influenza vaccination draws in few new T cells.

TCRdb re-analysed the RT-PCR reads in MiXCR, keeping a single row per CDR3 protein. The sample lists about 650,000 distinct CDR3 sequences, less than 20% seen once, with around a tenth in the top ten. Of note for this clonotype: Its antigen is unidentified.

The receptor was isolated from a man aged 45-65 years who received an inactivated influenza vaccine. Sequenced material: PBMCs from blood, taken 11 to 12 days after vaccination.

For the CDR3, the DNA is TGTGCCAGCTCGGAAAAGGCAGCGGGGACCTACGAGCAGTACTTC. It translates to CASSEKAAGTYEQYF. The chain couples TRBV11-2 to TRBJ2-7, with 7 bases identical to TRBD2. Germline V CDR1 and CDR2: SGHAT, FQNNGV. The CDR3 runs to 15 residues. The V segment lost 8 bases and the J segment 2 bases; nucleotides outside the gene matches: 12. The entire variable domain, with the rest obtained from reference TRBV11-2 and TRBJ2-7, is as follows: EAGVAQSPRYKIIEKRQSVAFWCNPISGHATLYWYQQILGQGPKLLIQFQNNGVVDDSQLPKDRFSAERLKGVDSTLKIQPAKLEDSAVYLCASSEKAAGTYEQYFGPGTRLTVT.